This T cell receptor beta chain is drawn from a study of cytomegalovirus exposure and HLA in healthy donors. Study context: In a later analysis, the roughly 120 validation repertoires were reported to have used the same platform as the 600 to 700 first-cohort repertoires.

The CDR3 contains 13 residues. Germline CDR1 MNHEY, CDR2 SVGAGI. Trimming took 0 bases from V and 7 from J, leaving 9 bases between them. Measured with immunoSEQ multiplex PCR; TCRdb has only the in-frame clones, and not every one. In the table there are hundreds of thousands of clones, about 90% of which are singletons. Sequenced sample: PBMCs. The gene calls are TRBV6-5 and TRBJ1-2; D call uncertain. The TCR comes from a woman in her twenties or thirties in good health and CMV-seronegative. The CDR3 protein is CASSYSSWRGYTF. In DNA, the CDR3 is TGTGCCAGCAGTTACTCATCTTGGCGTGGCTACACCTTC.